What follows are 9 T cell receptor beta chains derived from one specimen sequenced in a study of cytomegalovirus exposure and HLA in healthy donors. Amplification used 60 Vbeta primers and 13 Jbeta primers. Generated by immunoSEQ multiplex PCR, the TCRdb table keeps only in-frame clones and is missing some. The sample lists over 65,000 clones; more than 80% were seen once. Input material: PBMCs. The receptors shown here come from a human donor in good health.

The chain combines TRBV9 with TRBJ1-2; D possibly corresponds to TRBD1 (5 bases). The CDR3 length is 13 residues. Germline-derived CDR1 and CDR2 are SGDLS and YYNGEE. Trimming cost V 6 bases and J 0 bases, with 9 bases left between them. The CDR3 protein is CASTPGANYGYTF. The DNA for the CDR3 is TGTGCCAGCACCCCGGGGGCTAACTATGGCTACACCTTC.

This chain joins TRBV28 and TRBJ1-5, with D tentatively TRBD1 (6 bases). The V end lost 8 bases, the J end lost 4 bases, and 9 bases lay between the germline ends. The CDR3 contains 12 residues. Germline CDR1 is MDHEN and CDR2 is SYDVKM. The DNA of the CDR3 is TGTGCCAGCCTCGGGACAAATCAGCCCCAGCATTTT. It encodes CASLGTNQPQHF.

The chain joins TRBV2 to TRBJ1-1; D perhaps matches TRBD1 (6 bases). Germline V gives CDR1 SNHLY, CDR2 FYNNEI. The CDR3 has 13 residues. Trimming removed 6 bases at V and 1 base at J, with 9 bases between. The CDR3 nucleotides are TGTGCCAGCAGGGGGACATGGAACACTGAAGCTTTCTTT. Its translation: CASRGTWNTEAFF.

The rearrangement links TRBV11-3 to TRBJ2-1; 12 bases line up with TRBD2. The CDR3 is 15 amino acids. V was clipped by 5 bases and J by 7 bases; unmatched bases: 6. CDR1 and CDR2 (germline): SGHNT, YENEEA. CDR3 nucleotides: TGTGCCAGCAGCCCTAGCGGGGGGGCCGGGAATGAGCAGTTCTTC. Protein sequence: CASSPSGGAGNEQFF.

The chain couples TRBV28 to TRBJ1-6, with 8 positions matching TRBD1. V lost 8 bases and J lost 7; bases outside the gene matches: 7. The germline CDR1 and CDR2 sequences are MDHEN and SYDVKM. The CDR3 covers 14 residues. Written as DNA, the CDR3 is TGTGCCAGCTGGGGGCGGACAGGGAATTCACCCCTCCACTTT. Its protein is CASWGRTGNSPLHF. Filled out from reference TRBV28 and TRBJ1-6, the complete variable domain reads DVKVTQSSRYLVKRTGEKVFLECVQDMDHENMFWYRQDPGLGLRLIYFSYDVKMKEKGDIPEGYSVSREKKERFSLILESASTNQTSMYLCASWGRTGNSPLHFGNGTRLTVT.

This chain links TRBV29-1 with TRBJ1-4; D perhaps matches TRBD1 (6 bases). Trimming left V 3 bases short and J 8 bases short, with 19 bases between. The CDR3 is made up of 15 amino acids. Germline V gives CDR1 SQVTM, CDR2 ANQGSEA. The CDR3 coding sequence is TGCAGCGTTGACCAAGGAGGACAGCCGGGGGAAAAACTGTTTTTT. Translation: CSVDQGGQPGEKLFF.

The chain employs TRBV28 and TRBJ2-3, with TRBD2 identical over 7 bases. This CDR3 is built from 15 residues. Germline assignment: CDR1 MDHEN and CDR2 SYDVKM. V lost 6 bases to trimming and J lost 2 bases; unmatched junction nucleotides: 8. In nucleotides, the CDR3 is TGTGCCAGCAGGGGGCCGAGCGGGAACACAGATACGCAGTATTTT. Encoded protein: CASRGPSGNTDTQYF.

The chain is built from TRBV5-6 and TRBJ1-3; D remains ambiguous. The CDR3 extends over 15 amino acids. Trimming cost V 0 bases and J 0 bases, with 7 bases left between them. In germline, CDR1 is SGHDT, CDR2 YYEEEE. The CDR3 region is CASSLGQLSGNTIYF. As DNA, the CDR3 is TGTGCCAGCAGCTTGGGTCAACTCTCTGGAAACACCATATATTTT.

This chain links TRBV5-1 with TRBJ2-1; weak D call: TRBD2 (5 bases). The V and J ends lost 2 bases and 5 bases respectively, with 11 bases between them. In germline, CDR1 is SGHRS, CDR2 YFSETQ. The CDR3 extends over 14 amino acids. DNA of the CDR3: TGCGCCAGCAGCTTTTCGGGAAGGAACAATGAGCAGTTCTTC. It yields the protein CASSFSGRNNEQFF.